Listed below are T cell receptor beta chains from one sample, sequenced in a study of blood T cell repertoires in COVID-19. Libraries were prepared by immunoSEQ multiplex PCR; TCRdb keeps only in-frame clonotypes and omits some of them. This sample has some 190,000 clones, with under 90% found just once. Specimen: peripheral blood. These receptors originate from a person between 65 and 80 years old with COVID-19, enrolled during active disease. Both conserved end residues are part of each CDR3. D genes are given only for firm matches. The size field is filled for only some rows; it gives once, few, many or a size class.

d_call j_call clone_size v_call cdr3_nt cdr3_aa
- TRBJ1-2 - TRBV25-1 TGTGCCAGCAGTTCAGGCTCCAACTATGGCTACACCTTC CASSSGSNYGYTF
- TRBJ2-7 few TRBV16 TGTGCCAGCAGCCAATCTCTAGAGAGCTCCTACGAGCAGTACTTC CASSQSLESSYEQYF
TRBD1 TRBJ1-2 - TRBV29-1 TGCAGCGTTGGGCAGGGGGGTAACTATGGCTACACCTTC CSVGQGGNYGYTF
- TRBJ2-1 - TRBV27 TGTGCCAGCAGTTTATTGGCAGGGTCTGAGCAGTTCTTC CASSLLAGSEQFF
TRBD1 TRBJ2-7 - TRBV2 TGTGCCAGCTCCCGGGACAGGGGGCCCATCGAGCAGTACTTC CASSRDRGPIEQYF
- TRBJ2-1 - TRBV7-2 TGTGCCAGCAGCTTGAGCCCCCAGGTCTACAATGAGCAGTTCTTC CASSLSPQVYNEQFF
- TRBJ2-3 - TRBV24-1 TGTGCCACCAGCGACCCCCGGGCGGGGCGAGATACGCAGTATTTT CATSDPRAGRDTQYF
- TRBJ1-1 - TRBV5-4 TGTGCCAGCAGTTCCTATGGGAGGATCGTTCCTGAAGCTTTCTTT CASSSYGRIVPEAFF
- TRBJ1-4 few TRBV7-9 TGTGCCAGCAGCTTAAGGGGGACCTCTAATGAAAAACTGTTTTTT CASSLRGTSNEKLFF
- TRBJ1-4 - TRBV28 TGTGCCAGCAGTTTAAATCAGGGAGGTGAAAAACTGTTTTTT CASSLNQGGEKLFF
- TRBJ1-6 - TRBV19 TGTGCCAGTAGTATAGGGGGCAGTTCACCCCTCCACTTT CASSIGGSSPLHF
TRBD1 TRBJ2-1 - TRBV30 TGTGCCTGGAGTGTCCCGGGACAGGGGGCCTACAATGAGCAGTTCTTC CAWSVPGQGAYNEQFF
TRBD1 TRBJ2-1 - TRBV27 TGTGCCAGCAGCCGGACCGGGACAGGGGGCGGGGATGAGCAGTTCTTC CASSRTGTGGGDEQFF
- TRBJ1-1 few TRBV29-1 TGCAGCGTTGATGAGGGTGCGGCCATGAACACTGAAGCTTTCTTT CSVDEGAAMNTEAFF
TRBD1 TRBJ2-7 - TRBV29-1 TGCAGCGTTGTGGAGACAGGGGGCTCCTACGAGCAGTACTTC CSVVETGGSYEQYF
- TRBJ2-3 - TRBV6-2/TRBV6-3 TGTGCCAGCAGTTACTCGAACGGGGTAACTAGCACAGATACGCAGTATTTT CASSYSNGVTSTDTQYF
TRBD1 TRBJ1-1 - TRBV5-1 TGCGCCAGCAGCTCTCGACAGGGTACAGAAAAAGCTTTCTTT CASSSRQGTEKAFF
TRBD1 TRBJ1-1 - TRBV5-6 TGTGCCAGCAGCTACCTGGACAGGCTGGGAACTGAAGCTTTCTTT CASSYLDRLGTEAFF
TRBD1 TRBJ1-1 - TRBV10-3 TGTGCCATCAGGAGGGACAGGGGTATGAACACTGAAGCTTTCTTT CAIRRDRGMNTEAFF
- TRBJ2-6 - TRBV6-4 TGTGCCAGCTCTCCGGAGGCTGGGGCCAACGTCCTGACTTTC CASSPEAGANVLTF
- TRBJ1-6 - TRBV19 TGTGCCAGTAGCCTTCCGGTTCAGGGGAGCTCCTATAATTCACCCCTCCACTTT CASSLPVQGSSYNSPLHF
- TRBJ1-1 - TRBV12-3/TRBV12-4 TGTGCCAGCAGTTTGATGGAGACTGAAGCTTTCTTT CASSLMETEAFF
TRBD1 TRBJ1-4 few TRBV6-4 TGTGCCAGCATCCGACAGGGCCTAGCAACTAATGAAAAACTGTTTTTT CASIRQGLATNEKLFF
TRBD1 TRBJ1-5 - TRBV7-2 TGTGCCAGCAGCTTAGCTCCAGGGGGTCATCAGCCCCAGCATTTT CASSLAPGGHQPQHF
TRBD1 TRBJ2-2 - TRBV9 TGTGCCAGCAGCACGTCTGACAGGGTCGGGGAGCTGTTTTTT CASSTSDRVGELFF
- TRBJ1-1 - TRBV7-9 TGTGCCAGCAGCGCAACAGCAGGTTCCCGCGCTGAAGCTTTCTTT CASSATAGSRAEAFF
- TRBJ1-1 once TRBV5-1 TGCGCCAGCAGCCCCGGGGTGGAAACTGAAGCTTTCTTT CASSPGVETEAFF
TRBD2 TRBJ2-1 few TRBV5-1 TGCGCCAGCAGCTGGCTAGCGGGAGGTTACAATGAGCAGTTCTTC CASSWLAGGYNEQFF
TRBD1 TRBJ1-1 - TRBV5-6 TGTGCCAGCAGCTTGGATAACAGGGGGTTCACTGAAGCTTTCTTT CASSLDNRGFTEAFF
TRBD1 TRBJ1-5 few TRBV6-2/TRBV6-3 TGTGCCAGCAGCATCCTACAGGGGGCGTATCAGCCCCAGCATTTT CASSILQGAYQPQHF
- TRBJ1-4 - TRBV30 TGTGCCTGGAACAGGGCTCGAAATGAAAAACTGTTTTTT CAWNRARNEKLFF
- TRBJ2-3 - TRBV5-1 TGCGCCAGCAGCTTGGTGGTCGGTACAGGGACAGATACGCAGTATTTT CASSLVVGTGTDTQYF
TRBD1 TRBJ2-5 - TRBV29-1 TGCAGCGTTCGGGACAGGAGCGAGACCCAGTACTTC CSVRDRSETQYF
- TRBJ2-2 - TRBV5-1 TGCGCCAGCAGCTTCGGGAAAACCGGGGAGCTGTTTTTT CASSFGKTGELFF
- TRBJ2-1 once TRBV19 TGTGCCAGTAGTGTCCTCCGCGATCACCTCTATGAGCAGTTCTTC CASSVLRDHLYEQFF
TRBD2 TRBJ2-2 - TRBV7-9 TGTGCCAGCAGGGCGTGGACTAGCGGGGGTCACCGGCACGGGGAGCTGTTTTTT CASRAWTSGGHRHGELFF
- TRBJ1-1 - TRBV7-9 TGTGCCAGCAGCTTAGAAGGGGTGGGGGCTTTCTTT CASSLEGVGAFF
TRBD2 TRBJ2-5 - TRBV11-2 TGTGCCAGCAGCTTAGGACTAGCGGGAGGGCCAGAGACCCAGTACTTC CASSLGLAGGPETQYF
TRBD1 TRBJ2-7 - TRBV28 TGTGCCAGCATGTCAGGGGGCCTCTACGAGCAGTACTTC CASMSGGLYEQYF
- TRBJ1-1 - TRBV5-1 TGCGCCAGCAGCCGAAAAACAGAGAACACTGAAGCTTTCTTT CASSRKTENTEAFF
- TRBJ1-3 - TRBV6-5 TGTGCCAGCACCCCATCAGGGCCCGGAAACACCATATATTTT CASTPSGPGNTIYF
- TRBJ2-5 once TRBV3-1/TRBV3-2 TGTGCCAGCAGCCCCCCACTCAACGAACAGACCCAGTACTTC CASSPPLNEQTQYF
TRBD1 TRBJ2-5 - TRBV29-1 TGCAGCGTGGGGGACAGGGAAGAGACCCAGTACTTC CSVGDREETQYF
TRBD1 TRBJ2-6 - TRBV5-1 TGCGCCAGCAGCTTGGTCGGGGGGCACAGGGGGCTTGCTGGGGCCAACGTCCTGACTTTC CASSLVGGHRGLAGANVLTF